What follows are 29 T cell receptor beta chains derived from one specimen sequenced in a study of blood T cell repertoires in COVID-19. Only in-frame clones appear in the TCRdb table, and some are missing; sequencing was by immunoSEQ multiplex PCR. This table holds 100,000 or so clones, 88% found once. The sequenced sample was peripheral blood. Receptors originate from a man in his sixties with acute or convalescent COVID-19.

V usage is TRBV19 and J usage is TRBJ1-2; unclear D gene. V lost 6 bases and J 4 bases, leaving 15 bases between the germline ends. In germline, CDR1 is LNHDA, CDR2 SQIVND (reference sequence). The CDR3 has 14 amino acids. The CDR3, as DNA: TGTGCCAGTAGGGAGGCCGGCAGGAGCTATGGCTACACCTTC. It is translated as CASREAGRSYGYTF. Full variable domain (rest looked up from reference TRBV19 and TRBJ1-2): DGGITQSPKYLFRKEGQNVTLSCEQNLNHDAMYWYRQDPGQGLRLIYYSQIVNDFQKGDIAEGYSVSREKKESFPLTVTSAQKNPTAFYLCASREAGRSYGYTFGSGTRLTVV.

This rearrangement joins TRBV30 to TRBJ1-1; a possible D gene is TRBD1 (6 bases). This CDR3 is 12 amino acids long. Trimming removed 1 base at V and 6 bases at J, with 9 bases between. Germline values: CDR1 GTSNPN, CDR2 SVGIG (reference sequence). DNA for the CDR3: TGTGCCTGGAGTGGGGGGCGGGCTGAAGCTTTCTTT. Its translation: CAWSGGRAEAFF.

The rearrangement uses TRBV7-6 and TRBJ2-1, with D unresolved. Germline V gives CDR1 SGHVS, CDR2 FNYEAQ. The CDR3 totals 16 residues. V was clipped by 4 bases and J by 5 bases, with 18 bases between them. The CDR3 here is CASSSLIVGGNNEQFF. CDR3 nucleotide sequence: TGTGCCAGCAGCTCCCTCATCGTCGGTGGTAACAATGAGCAGTTCTTC.

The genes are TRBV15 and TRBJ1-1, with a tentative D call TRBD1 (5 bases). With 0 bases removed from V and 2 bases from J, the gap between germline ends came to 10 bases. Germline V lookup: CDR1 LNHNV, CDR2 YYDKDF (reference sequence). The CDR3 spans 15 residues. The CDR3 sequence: CATSRDRAGNTEAFF. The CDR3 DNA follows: TGTGCCACCAGCAGAGACAGGGCCGGTAACACTGAAGCTTTCTTT. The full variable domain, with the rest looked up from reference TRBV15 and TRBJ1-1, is DAMVIQNPRYQVTQFGKPVTLSCSQTLNHNVMYWYQQKSSQAPKLLFHYYDKDFNNEADTPDNFQSRRPNTSFCFLDIRSPGLGDTAMYLCATSRDRAGNTEAFFGQGTRLTVV.

CDR3 DNA: TGTGCCAGCCAACAGGGTAGGGCCTACGAGCAGTACTTC. Protein: CASQQGRAYEQYF. The rearrangement links TRBV19 to TRBJ2-7; a possible D gene is TRBD1 (6 bases). The CDR3 is 13 residues long. Per the germline V gene, CDR1 is LNHDA and CDR2 is SQIVND (reference sequence). Between the trimmed V and J ends, which lost 9 bases and 2 bases, there was a span of 14 bases.

The CDR3 protein is CSVENRDRDTGELFF. The CDR3 DNA reads TGCAGCGTAGAAAACCGGGACAGGGACACCGGGGAGCTGTTTTTT. This rearrangement joins TRBV29-1 to TRBJ2-2, with 9 bases that match TRBD1. V trimming: 6 bases; J trimming: 3 bases; junction bases outside the gene matches: 8. Germline V lookup: CDR1 SQVTM, CDR2 ANQGSEA. The CDR3 consists of 15 residues.

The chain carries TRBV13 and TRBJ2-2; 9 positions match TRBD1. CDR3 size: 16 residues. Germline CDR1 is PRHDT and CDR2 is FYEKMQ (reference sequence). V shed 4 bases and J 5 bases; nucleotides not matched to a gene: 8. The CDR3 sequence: CASSSSGTGTTGELFF. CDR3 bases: TGTGCCAGCAGCTCCTCCGGGACAGGGACGACCGGGGAGCTGTTTTTT.

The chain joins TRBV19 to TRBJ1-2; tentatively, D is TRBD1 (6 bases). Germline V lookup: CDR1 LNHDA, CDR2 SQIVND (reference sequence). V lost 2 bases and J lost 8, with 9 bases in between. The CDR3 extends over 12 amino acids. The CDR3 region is CASSIWQGGYTF. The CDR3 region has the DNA TGTGCCAGTAGTATATGGCAGGGGGGCTACACCTTC.

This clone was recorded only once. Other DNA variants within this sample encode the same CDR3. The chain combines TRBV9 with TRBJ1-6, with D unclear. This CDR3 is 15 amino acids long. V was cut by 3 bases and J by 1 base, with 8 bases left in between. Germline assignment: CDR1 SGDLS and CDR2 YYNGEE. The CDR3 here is CASSAPGSYNSPLHF. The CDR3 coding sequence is TGTGCCAGCAGCGCCCCGGGATCCTATAATTCACCCCTCCACTTT. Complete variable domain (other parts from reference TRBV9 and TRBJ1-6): DSGVTQTPKHLITATGQRVTLRCSPRSGDLSVYWYQQSLDQGLQFLIQYYNGEERAKGNILERFSAQQFPDLHSELNLSSLELGDSALYFCASSAPGSYNSPLHFGNGTRLTVT.

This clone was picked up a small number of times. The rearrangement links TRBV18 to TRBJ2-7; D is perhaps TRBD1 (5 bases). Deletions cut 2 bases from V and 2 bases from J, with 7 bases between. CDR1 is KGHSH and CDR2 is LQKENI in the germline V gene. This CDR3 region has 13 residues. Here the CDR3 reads CASSPGAAYEQYF. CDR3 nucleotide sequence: TGTGCCAGCTCACCAGGGGCTGCCTACGAGCAGTACTTC.

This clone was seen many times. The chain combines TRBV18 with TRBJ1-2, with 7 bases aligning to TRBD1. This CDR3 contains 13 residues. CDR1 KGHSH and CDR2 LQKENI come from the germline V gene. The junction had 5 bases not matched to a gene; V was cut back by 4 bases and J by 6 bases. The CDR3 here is CASSRQTGNGYTF. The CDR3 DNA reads TGTGCCAGCTCACGCCAGACAGGGAATGGCTACACCTTC.

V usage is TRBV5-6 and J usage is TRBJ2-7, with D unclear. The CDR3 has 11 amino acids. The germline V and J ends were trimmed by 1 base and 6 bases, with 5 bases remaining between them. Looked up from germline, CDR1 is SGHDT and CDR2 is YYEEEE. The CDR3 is CASSLWAEQYF. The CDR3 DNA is TGTGCCAGCAGCTTGTGGGCCGAGCAGTACTTC.

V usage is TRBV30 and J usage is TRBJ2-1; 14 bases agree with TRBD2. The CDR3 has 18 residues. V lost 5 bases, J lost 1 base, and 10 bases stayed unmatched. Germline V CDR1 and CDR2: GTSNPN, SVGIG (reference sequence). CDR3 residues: CAWGPGLAGVRSYNEQFF. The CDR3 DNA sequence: TGTGCCTGGGGACCGGGACTAGCGGGAGTGCGGTCCTACAATGAGCAGTTCTTC.

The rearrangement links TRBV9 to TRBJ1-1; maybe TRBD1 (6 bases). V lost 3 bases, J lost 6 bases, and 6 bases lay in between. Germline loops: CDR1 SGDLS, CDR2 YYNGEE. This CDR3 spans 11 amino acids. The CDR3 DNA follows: TGTGCCAGCAGCGGGACAGCTGAAGCTTTCTTT. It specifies CASSGTAEAFF.

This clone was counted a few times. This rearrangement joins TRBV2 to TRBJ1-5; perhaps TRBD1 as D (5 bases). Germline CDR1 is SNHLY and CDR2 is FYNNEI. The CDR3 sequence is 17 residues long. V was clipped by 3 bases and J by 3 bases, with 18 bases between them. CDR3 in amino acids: CASSEGGRAGFNQPQHF. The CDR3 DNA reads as TGTGCCAGCAGTGAGGGGGGACGGGCGGGATTCAATCAGCCCCAGCATTTT.

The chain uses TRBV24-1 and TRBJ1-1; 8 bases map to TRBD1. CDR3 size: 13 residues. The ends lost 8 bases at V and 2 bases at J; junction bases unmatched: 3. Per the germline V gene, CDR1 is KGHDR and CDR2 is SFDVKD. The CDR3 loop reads CATTGTGNTEAFF. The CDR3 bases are TGTGCCACCACCGGGACAGGAAACACTGAAGCTTTCTTT.

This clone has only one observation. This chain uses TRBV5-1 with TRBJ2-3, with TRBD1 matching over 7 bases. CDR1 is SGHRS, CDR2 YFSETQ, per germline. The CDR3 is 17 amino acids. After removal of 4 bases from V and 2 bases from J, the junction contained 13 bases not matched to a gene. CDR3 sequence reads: CASSMGQQTLLTDTQYF. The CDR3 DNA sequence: TGCGCCAGCAGCATGGGACAGCAAACCCTTCTCACAGATACGCAGTATTTT.

The DNA of the CDR3 is TGTGCCAGCAGCCCTGCCGGGACAGGGTTCGACGAGCAGTACTTC. Amino acids: CASSPAGTGFDEQYF. The chain employs TRBV7-9 and TRBJ2-7; 9 positions match TRBD1. CDR3 length equals 15 residues. Germline V gives CDR1 SEHNR, CDR2 FQNEAQ (reference sequence). V shed 5 bases and J 5 bases; nucleotides not matched to a gene: 10.

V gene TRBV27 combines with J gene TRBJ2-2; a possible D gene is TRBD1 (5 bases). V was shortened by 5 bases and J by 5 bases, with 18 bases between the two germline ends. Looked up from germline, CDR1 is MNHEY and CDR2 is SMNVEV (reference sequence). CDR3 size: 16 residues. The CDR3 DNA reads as TGTGCCAGCAGTCCGCCCCAGGGTCTGGGGACCGGGGAGCTGTTTTTT. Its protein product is CASSPPQGLGTGELFF.

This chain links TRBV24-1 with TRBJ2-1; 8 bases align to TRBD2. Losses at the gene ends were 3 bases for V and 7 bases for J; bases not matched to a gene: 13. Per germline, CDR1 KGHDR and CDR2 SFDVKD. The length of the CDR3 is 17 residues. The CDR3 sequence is CATSDPASGLVHNEQFF. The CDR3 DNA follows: TGTGCCACCAGTGATCCCGCCTCGGGACTAGTACATAATGAGCAGTTCTTC.

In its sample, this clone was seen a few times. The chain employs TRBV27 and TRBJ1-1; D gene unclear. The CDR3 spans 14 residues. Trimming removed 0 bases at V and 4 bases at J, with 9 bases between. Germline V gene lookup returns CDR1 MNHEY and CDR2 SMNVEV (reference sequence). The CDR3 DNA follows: TGTGCCAGCAGTTTATCAATTGAGGGCACTGAAGCTTTCTTT. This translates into CASSLSIEGTEAFF.

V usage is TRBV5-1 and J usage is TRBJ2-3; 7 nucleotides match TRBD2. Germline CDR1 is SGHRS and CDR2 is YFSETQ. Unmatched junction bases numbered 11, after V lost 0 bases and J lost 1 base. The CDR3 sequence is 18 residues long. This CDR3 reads CASSLEGTREVGTDTQYF. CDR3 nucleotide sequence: TGCGCCAGCAGCTTGGAAGGAACACGGGAGGTCGGCACAGATACGCAGTATTTT.

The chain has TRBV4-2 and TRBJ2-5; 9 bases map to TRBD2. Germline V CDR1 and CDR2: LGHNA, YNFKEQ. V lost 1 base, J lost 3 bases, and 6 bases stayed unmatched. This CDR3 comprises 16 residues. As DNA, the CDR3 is TGTGCCAGCAGCCAAGGAGAGTTAGCGGGAGAAGAGACCCAGTACTTC. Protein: CASSQGELAGEETQYF.

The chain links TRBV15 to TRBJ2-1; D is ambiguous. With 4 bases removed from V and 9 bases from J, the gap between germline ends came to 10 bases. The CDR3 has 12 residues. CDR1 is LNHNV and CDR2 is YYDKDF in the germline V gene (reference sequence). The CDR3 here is CATSTAAREQFF. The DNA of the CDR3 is TGTGCCACCAGCACTGCGGCCCGTGAGCAGTTCTTC.

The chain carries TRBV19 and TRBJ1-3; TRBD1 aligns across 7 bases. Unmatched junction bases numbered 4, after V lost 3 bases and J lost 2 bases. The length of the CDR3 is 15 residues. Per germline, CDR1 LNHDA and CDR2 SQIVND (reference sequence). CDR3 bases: TGTGCCAGTAGTATTTTGACAGGGACTGGAAACACCATATATTTT. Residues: CASSILTGTGNTIYF.

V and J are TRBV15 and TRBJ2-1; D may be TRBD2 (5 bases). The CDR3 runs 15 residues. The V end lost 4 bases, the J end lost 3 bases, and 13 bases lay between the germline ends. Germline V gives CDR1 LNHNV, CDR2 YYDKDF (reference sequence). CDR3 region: CATSTLTRDYNEQFF. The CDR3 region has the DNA TGTGCCACCAGCACCCTTACTAGGGACTACAATGAGCAGTTCTTC.

CDR3: CASSSWGRSETQYF. In nucleotides, the CDR3 is TGTGCCAGCAGTTCTTGGGGGAGGTCGGAGACCCAGTACTTC. The chain carries TRBV28 and TRBJ2-5; weak D call: TRBD2 (6 bases). Trimming stripped 4 bases from V and 5 bases from J, with 14 bases between. From germline, CDR1 is MDHEN and CDR2 SYDVKM. The CDR3 covers 14 residues.

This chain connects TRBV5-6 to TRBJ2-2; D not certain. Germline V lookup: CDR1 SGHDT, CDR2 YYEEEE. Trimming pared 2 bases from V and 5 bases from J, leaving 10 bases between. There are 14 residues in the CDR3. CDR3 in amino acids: CASSFQEGTGELFF. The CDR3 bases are TGTGCCAGCAGCTTCCAGGAAGGAACCGGGGAGCTGTTTTTT. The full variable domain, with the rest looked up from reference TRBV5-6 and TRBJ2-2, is DAGVTQSPTHLIKTRGQQVTLRCSPKSGHDTVSWYQQALGQGPQFIFQYYEEEERQRGNFPDRFSGHQFPNYSSELNVNALLLGDSALYLCASSFQEGTGELFFGEGSRLTVL.

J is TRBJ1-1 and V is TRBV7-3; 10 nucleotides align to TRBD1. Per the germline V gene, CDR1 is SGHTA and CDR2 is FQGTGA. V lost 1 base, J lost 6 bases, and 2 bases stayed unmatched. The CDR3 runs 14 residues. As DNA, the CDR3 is TGTGCCAGCAGCTTAATGGGACAGGGGTCTGAAGCTTTCTTT. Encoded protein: CASSLMGQGSEAFF.